These 19 T cell receptor beta chains came from one sample sequenced in a study of CD8+CD57+ T cells in acquired aplastic anemia. Patients sequenced had flow cytometry evidence of CD8+CD57+ cell expansion. The study profiled TCR beta VDJ and CDR3 using genomic DNA as template. TCRdb reprocessed the reads via MiXCR and lists one record per CDR3 protein. The table lists hundreds of thousands of distinct CDR3 sequences, approximately 32% of them singletons, with approximately 0.82% in the top ten. The specimen was sorted CD4+, CD8+, or CD8+CD57+ T cells (not recorded which) from PBMCs. These receptors originate from a human donor with aplastic anemia.

This clonotype appeared many times. V usage is TRBV7-9 and J usage is TRBJ2-5; 11 nucleotides align to TRBD2. The germline gives CDR1 SEHNR, CDR2 FQNEAQ (reference sequence). This CDR3 is 15 amino acids long. The DNA of the CDR3 is TGTGCGACCACCAGGCTAGCGGGGGGTGTTGAGACCCAGTACTTC. Translated: CATTRLAGGVETQYF.

The chain links TRBV2 to TRBJ2-5; D might be TRBD1 (6 bases). This CDR3 is built from 15 residues. CDR1 is SNHLY and CDR2 is FYNNEI in the germline V gene. Trimming removed 7 bases at V and 2 bases at J, with 17 bases between. The chain's CDR3 is CASIEVQGRQETQYF. The DNA of the CDR3 is TGTGCCAGCATCGAAGTACAGGGTCGTCAAGAGACCCAGTACTTC.

This clonotype occurred a few times. A read error may explain this, as a much larger clone is one base away. V is TRBV15 and J is TRBJ2-5, with D unresolved. Trimming removed 1 base at V and 2 bases at J, with 11 bases between. Germline V gene lookup returns CDR1 LNHNV and CDR2 YYDKDF (reference sequence). CDR3 length: 15 residues. This CDR3 reads CATSRGAGTQETQYF. The CDR3 DNA reads TGTGCCACCAGCAGAGGGGCAGGTACGCAAGAGACCCAGTACTTC.

The J gene is TRBJ1-5, the V gene TRBV20-1; unclear D gene. V was shortened by 1 base and J by 9 bases, with 7 bases between the two germline ends. Germline lookup yields CDR1 DFQATT and CDR2 SNEGSKA (reference sequence). CDR3 size: 11 residues. This CDR3 reads CSARGDRPQHF. The CDR3 region has the DNA TGCAGTGCTAGAGGTGATCGGCCCCAGCATTTT.

This clonotype was detected many times. The chain joins TRBV25-1 to TRBJ2-7, with 11 bases matching TRBD1. V trimming: 7 bases; J trimming: 6 bases; junction bases outside the gene matches: 8. The germline V gene encodes CDR1 MGHDK and CDR2 SYGVNS. The CDR3 loop spans 14 amino acids. In DNA form, the CDR3 reads TGTGCCAGCATCGGGACAGGGGGATCGGCCGAGCAGTACTTC. Protein: CASIGTGGSAEQYF.

Regarding this clonotype: An end of the junction differs from the germline gene, which may be a read error. The rearrangement joins TRBV7-6 to TRBJ1-3; maybe TRBD1 (5 bases). The CDR3 has 15 amino acids. Germline V CDR1 and CDR2: SGHVS, FNYEAQ. The CDR3 sequence is CTSSGDLFSGNTIYF. The DNA for the CDR3 is TGTACCAGCAGTGGGGACCTTTTCTCTGGAAACACCATATATTTT.

In this sample, this clonotype turned up a few times. A much larger clone differs from this one at a single base, so this may be a read error. The chain is built from TRBV7-3 and TRBJ2-7, with 11 bases identical to TRBD2. CDR3 length: 15 amino acids. The germline V gene has CDR1 SGHTA and CDR2 FQGTGA. CDR3 in amino acids: CAGSNEGLAVYEQYF. CDR3 coding DNA: TGTGCCGGCAGCAACGAGGGACTAGCGGTGTACGAGCAGTACTTC.

This clonotype was observed a handful of times. The V and J genes are TRBV5-6 and TRBJ1-6; no clear D. V was trimmed by 2 bases and J by 8 bases, leaving 11 bases between them. The germline CDR1 and CDR2 sequences are SGHDT and YYEEEE. This CDR3 spans 14 amino acids. CDR3 nucleotides: TGTGCCAGCAGCTTTGGACCCAAGGATTCACCCCTCCACTTT. Translating it yields CASSFGPKDSPLHF.

This clonotype appeared a single time. The gene calls are TRBV20-1 and TRBJ2-7, with 8 bases lining up with TRBD1. Germline V CDR1 and CDR2: DFQATT, SNEGSKA (reference sequence). V lost 3 bases, J lost 6 bases, and 13 bases stayed unmatched. CDR3 size: 15 residues. The CDR3 DNA sequence: TGCAGTGCTAGTATAGTTTGGCAGGGGGCGGGCGAGCAGTACTTC. It translates to CSASIVWQGAGEQYF.

DNA for the CDR3: TGCGCCAGCAGCATCGACGGGACAGGGGGAGAGACCCAGTACTTC. The encoded protein is CASSIDGTGGETQYF. The genes are TRBV5-1 and TRBJ2-5, with TRBD1 matching over 11 bases. CDR3 length equals 15 residues. Losses at the gene ends were 4 bases for V and 4 bases for J; bases not matched to a gene: 6. Germline lookup yields CDR1 SGHRS and CDR2 YFSETQ.

The chain is built from TRBV10-3 and TRBJ1-1; D is uncertain. CDR3 size: 14 residues. Trimming cost V 10 bases and J 2 bases, with 17 bases left between them. Germline values: CDR1 ENHRY, CDR2 SYGVKD. In nucleotides, the CDR3 is TGTGCCACAGTATCCCTAGGAGTTAACACTGAAGCTTTCTTT. Translation gives CATVSLGVNTEAFF.

The V call is TRBV20-1, the J call TRBJ2-3, with D possibly being TRBD2 (6 bases). The CDR3 has 14 amino acids. Trimming left V 3 bases short and J 1 base short, with 11 bases between. Germline-derived CDR1 and CDR2 are DFQATT and SNEGSKA (reference sequence). The CDR3 spells CSASPGGGTDTQYF. In DNA, the CDR3 is TGCAGTGCTAGTCCCGGGGGTGGCACAGATACGCAGTATTTT.

The V gene is TRBV5-1, the J gene TRBJ2-3; D is possibly TRBD2 (6 bases). This CDR3 is 16 amino acids long. The germline V and J ends were trimmed by 0 bases and 2 bases, with 13 bases remaining between them. CDR1 is SGHRS, CDR2 YFSETQ, per germline. The CDR3 nucleotides read TGCGCCAGCAGCTTGGGTATACTAGCCACCACAGATACGCAGTATTTT. Residues: CASSLGILATTDTQYF.

This clonotype was seen at least ten times. The rearrangement uses TRBV15 and TRBJ2-5, with D tentatively TRBD1 (5 bases). CDR1 and CDR2 from the germline V gene are LNHNV and YYDKDF (reference sequence). The CDR3 spans 13 residues. Trimming pared 0 bases from V and 9 bases from J, leaving 11 bases between. The CDR3 is CATSREAEGAQYF. The CDR3 DNA sequence: TGTGCCACCAGCAGAGAGGCGGAAGGGGCCCAGTACTTC.

The V and J genes are TRBV12-3 or TRBV12-4 and TRBJ1-6; D possibly corresponds to TRBD1 (5 bases). V was trimmed by 2 bases and J by 8 bases, leaving 13 bases between them. This CDR3 region has 15 residues. CDR3 amino acids: CASSLRGPAYSPLHF. Here the CDR3 DNA reads TGTGCCAGCAGTTTAAGGGGTCCGGCTTATTCACCCCTCCACTTT.

The chain couples TRBV5-1 to TRBJ2-7; 11 nucleotides match TRBD1. With V trimmed by 0 bases and J by 4 bases, 9 bases remained unmatched. CDR1 SGHRS and CDR2 YFSETQ come from the germline V gene. The CDR3 contains 17 residues. CDR3 protein: CASSLGSQDRGRYEQYF. The CDR3 DNA reads as TGCGCCAGCAGCTTGGGATCCCAGGACAGGGGGCGGTACGAGCAGTACTTC.

This clonotype was seen repeatedly, ten times or more. The V gene is TRBV7-9, the J gene TRBJ2-7; no definite D call. V lost 3 bases and J lost 4, with 13 bases in between. Germline assignment: CDR1 SEHNR and CDR2 FQNEAQ (reference sequence). This CDR3 is built from 14 residues. CDR3 sequence reads: CASSFRFLSYEQYF. The CDR3 DNA is TGTGCCAGCAGCTTCAGGTTCTTGTCGTACGAGCAGTACTTC.

This clonotype showed up just a few times. A read error may be the cause here, since a much bigger clone is one base away. The chain links TRBV2 to TRBJ1-5; 8 bases agree with TRBD1. V shed 3 bases, J shed 7 bases, and the junction held 8 bases outside the gene matches. Germline loops: CDR1 SNHLY, CDR2 FYNNEI. This CDR3 is built from 15 residues. CDR3 nucleotide sequence: TGTGCCAGCAGTGATGAGCAGGGGGCAGGGCAGCCCCAGCATTTT. Its protein product is CASSDEQGAGQPQHF.

The chain joins TRBV20-1 to TRBJ2-2; possible D gene TRBD2, 6 bases. The V end was cut by 1 base, the J end by 4 bases, with 10 bases between. Germline assignment: CDR1 DFQATT and CDR2 SNEGSKA (reference sequence). The CDR3 has 14 residues. The CDR3 DNA follows: TGCAGTGCTAGAGCGTTCGGGGGCACCGGGGAGCTGTTTTTT. Translated: CSARAFGGTGELFF.